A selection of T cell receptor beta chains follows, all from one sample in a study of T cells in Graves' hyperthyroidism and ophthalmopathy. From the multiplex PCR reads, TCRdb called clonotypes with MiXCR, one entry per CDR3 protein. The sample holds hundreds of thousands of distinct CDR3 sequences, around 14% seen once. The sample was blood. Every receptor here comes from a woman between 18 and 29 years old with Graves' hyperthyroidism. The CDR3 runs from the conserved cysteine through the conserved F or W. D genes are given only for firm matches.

CASSLLGDSGETQYF | 15 | TRBJ2-5 | TRBV18 | -
CSARDPETGNTEAFF | 15 | TRBJ1-1 | TRBV20-1 | -
CSARRTFDGTQYF | 13 | TRBJ2-5 | TRBV20-1 | -
CASSLAGLAGGPAYEQYF | 18 | TRBJ2-7 | TRBV7-2 | TRBD2
CATVRLQYSNQPQHF | 15 | TRBJ1-5 | TRBV6-1 | -
CGARDVSLAKNIQYF | 15 | TRBJ2-4 | TRBV20-1 | -
CASDFSPQETQYF | 13 | TRBJ2-5 | TRBV6-1 | -
CASSTYGETQYF | 12 | TRBJ2-5 | TRBV19 | -
CASSVGWNQPQHF | 13 | TRBJ1-5 | TRBV9 | -
CASSVRDGAFF | 11 | TRBJ1-1 | TRBV2 | -
CASSQDVRAAQNTGELFF | 18 | TRBJ2-2 | TRBV3-1 | -
CASSHPPGQGAGGYTF | 16 | TRBJ1-2 | TRBV13 | TRBD1
CATSTGPIRNSPLHF | 15 | TRBJ1-6 | TRBV6-1 | -
CASSLSDLAFF | 11 | TRBJ1-1 | TRBV11-2 | -
CASSYSLDRANYGYTF | 16 | TRBJ1-2 | TRBV6-2/TRBV6-3 | TRBD1
CATGQTGQGAREQYF | 15 | TRBJ2-7 | TRBV27 | TRBD1
CAISEAASNQPQHF | 14 | TRBJ1-5 | TRBV10-3 | -
CASNSPGQGNLEQYF | 15 | TRBJ2-7 | TRBV28 | TRBD1
CASSLGGTDNEAFF | 14 | TRBJ1-1 | TRBV12-3/TRBV12-4 | TRBD1
CASSLGTGLGTEAFF | 15 | TRBJ1-1 | TRBV7-9 | TRBD1
CSARVQGGYTF | 11 | TRBJ1-2 | TRBV20-1 | -
CASSPGYGTAPNGELFF | 17 | TRBJ2-2 | TRBV3-1 | TRBD1
CASSLARREQFF | 12 | TRBJ2-1 | TRBV7-2 | -
CASSVNEGVFTYNEQFF | 17 | TRBJ2-1 | TRBV9 | -
CSARDQQGVSYNEQFF | 16 | TRBJ2-1 | TRBV20-1 | TRBD1
CASSSWGQGTSGSFQQYF | 18 | TRBJ2-7 | TRBV12-3/TRBV12-4 | TRBD2
CASSIIAFRTGRYGYTF | 17 | TRBJ1-2 | TRBV19 | TRBD1
CASSSTDRSEAFF | 13 | TRBJ1-1 | TRBV12-3/TRBV12-4 | -
CASSPLFGIHQPQHF | 15 | TRBJ1-5 | TRBV12-3/TRBV12-4 | -
CASSERGTGGEKLFF | 15 | TRBJ1-4 | TRBV6-1 | TRBD1
CASSPGRTTDTQYF | 14 | TRBJ2-3 | TRBV9 | TRBD2
CASSEEGLVGGELFF | 15 | TRBJ2-2 | TRBV6-1 | -
CSATGTGGSHNQPQHF | 16 | TRBJ1-5 | TRBV20-1 | TRBD1